Here is one T cell receptor (beta chain) with its context. Its binding antigen is unknown. Base qualities were left out, and no much larger clone turns up one base away. This sample was taken from a study of cytomegalovirus exposure and HLA in healthy donors (TCRdb year 2017). Some background on the complete study: According to an earlier analysis of several hundred of the donors, about 179 million T cells yielded some 120 million unique TCR beta sequences and about 300 Gb of sequence data. Around 300 gigabases of sequencing data and tens of millions of unique TCR sequences were included in an early release covering roughly 700 HLA-typed donors. The genetic ancestry cluster associated with self-reported Caucasian donors included over 65% of the approximately 400 genotyped donors. The aim of the study was to test whether cataloging public T cell receptors could identify signatures of past pathogen exposure. The study used immunosequencing to profile the T cell repertoires of under 700 subjects and linked those repertoires to cytomegalovirus serostatus. Besides the first cohort of roughly 700 subjects, a separate validation cohort made up of 120 different subjects was used. To predict cytomegalovirus infection status, the study brought together high-throughput TCR immunosequencing, statistical association of individual TCRs with disease status, and machine learning. In a later analysis, previously published TCR beta repertoires from 670 or so donors were re-analyzed and high-resolution HLA genotyping was added so that TCR occurrence patterns could be studied. Rather than using new phenotypic data, the later analysis identified candidate immune exposures from TCR beta sequences and from how often those sequences occurred across donors. An earlier analysis of more than 450 of the donors used high-throughput TCR beta sequencing to judge whether each TCR beta V gene segment behaved as functional or pseudogenic. Donor age, sex, ethnicity and CMV serostatus were compiled alongside the repertoire data. In a later genetic analysis, genome-wide SNP genotypes for about 60% of the 666 donors were used, and that subset was treated as a discovery cohort. Every discovery cohort repertoire had been produced on one sequencing platform. Both class I and class II loci were covered by HLA typing, at four-digit resolution. The number of donors typed differed by locus, with about 629-640 for A, B, C, DRB1 and DQB1, around 500 for DQA1, 606 for DPA1, and 450 to 480 for DPB1. About 5 DR-DQ haplotypes were handled as single units for association and clustering, since linkage in the cohort was strong. On average, around 200,000 unique TCR beta nucleotide sequences were sequenced per donor among 398 genotyped donors of the cohort, with roughly 18% of those sequences being non-productive.

Libraries were built with the immunoSEQ multiplex PCR assay. For the multiplex PCR, a mixture combining 60 forward primers for TCR Vbeta segments and 13 reverse primers for TCR Jbeta segments was used. The CDR3 region of rearranged TCR beta genes was amplified from genomic DNA by a multiplex PCR assay. Amplified TCR beta libraries were sequenced as 87-base-pair reads on the Illumina HiSeq System. Under the source paper's analysis protocol: A later analysis tallied some 79 million unique TCR beta chains across the 666 repertoires, and approximately 11 million of those chains were shared by two or more donors. Raw reads were error-corrected and collapsed into unique sequences by a nearest-neighbor algorithm in which closely related sequences were merged to remove PCR and sequencing errors. Alignment of CDR3 sequences to IMGT reference sequences was used to assign V, D and J gene segments. Each retained sequence needed at least a six-nucleotide match to both a V gene segment and a J gene segment. A rearrangement counted as productive if the CDR3 had no stop codons and remained in frame with V and J, and every other rearrangement counted as non-productive. CDR3 was defined according to IMGT convention as the region running from the second conserved V-encoded cysteine to the conserved J-encoded phenylalanine. Sequences without an unambiguous match to a single V gene segment were excluded from the earlier analysis of almost 600 of the donors. In an earlier analysis of approximately 590 of the donors, V segments were called functional above 56.7% productive rearrangements and were called segregating when the between-donor standard deviation exceeded 5%. A statistical classification framework was built for diagnosing cytomegalovirus status from the catalog of TCR beta chain sequences. A later analysis assigned V and J genes by comparing TCR nucleotide sequences with IMGT/GENE-DB human TR gene sequences. A later analysis assigned CDR3 sequences and most-parsimonious VDJ recombination scenarios with the TCRdist pipeline. In a later analysis, each TCR beta chain was defined by its CDR3 amino acid sequence together with its V-gene family, and reads without a unique V-gene family were excluded. As a way to deal with suspected cross-contamination and a sequencing artifact, a later analysis dropped 450 to 600 nucleotide sequences that were highly shared and had low generation probability. A later analysis calculated a clonal expansion index for each public chain from normalized within-repertoire ranks of inferred template counts. A later analysis computed generation probabilities with a VDJ recombination model fitted to out-of-frame rearrangements, and checked the results against IGoR. In a later analysis, hypergeometric tests were used to score TCR-TCR, TCR-HLA and TCR-CMV co-occurrence, with a repertoire-size bias correction applied to TCR pairs. In a later analysis, false discovery rates were estimated by permuting HLA or CMV assignments 20 times. In a later analysis, co-occurring TCRs were grouped with DBSCAN, and TCRdist sequence similarity was added when clustering was performed within HLA-allele-positive subsets. For co-occurrence clustering, repertoires with fewer than 30,000 or more than 120,000 public chains were excluded, along with a handful of repertoires with anomalous nucleotide sharing. TCRdb obtained this table from immuneACCESS and retained in-frame rearrangements with V and J assigned. These tables miss some clones; where compared with another copy, unresolved V genes account for less than half of the shortfall, and the remainder is unexplained. The DNA gave D and trimming, while V, J and clone size come from that table. For this sample the table gives about 170,000 clones, of which roughly 84% were detected only once. Approximately 1.3% of the sample is held by the ten biggest clonotypes.

The cohort comprised hundreds of healthy bone marrow donors. At the time of sampling, every cohort member was nominally healthy, though immune exposures that went unrecorded were likely present. The donor was CMV seronegative and was included in the group of a few hundred seronegative cohort members. A peripheral blood sample was provided by each donor, and peripheral blood mononuclear cells were used for TCR beta sequencing. Genomic DNA extraction from the blood cell samples was performed with the Qiagen DNeasy Blood Extraction Kit. Results and caveats for the whole study, not just this receptor: In vitro tests confirmed that a few of the cytomegalovirus-associated TCR beta chains recognize cytomegalovirus antigens. Correlated functional status among segregating V segments might reflect linkage disequilibrium, but an unknown experimental factor could not be ruled out. According to a later analysis, parvovirus B19, influenza, CMV and Epstein-Barr virus appeared linked to several top co-occurrence clusters. Presence/absence analyses assumed roughly uniform sequencing depth across donors, an assumption that may not hold. Because HLA typing was missing for some donors at each locus, association tests included only the typed subset. This cohort had only TCR beta chains sequenced, and the lack of alpha or paired-chain data limited which features could be detected. When HLA alleles, especially DR and DQ, strongly co-occurred, attributing TCR associations to individual alleles was difficult. According to a later analysis, most CMV-associated TCR beta chains appeared to be HLA-restricted, and the HLA associations seemed to be driven largely by CMV exposure. At a false discovery rate of 0.05, a later analysis linked some 17,000 TCR beta sequences to specific HLA alleles. Immune exposure information for the cohort was limited to CMV serostatus. Compared with equally common non-associated chains, HLA-associated TCR beta chains in a later analysis were more clonally expanded and had lower generation probabilities. A cluster of highly shared sequence variants was judged likely to be a technical artifact of the sequencing pipeline. In a later genetic analysis, fewer N-insertions in productive TCRs were reported among donors in an Asian-associated ancestry cluster than the roughly 710-donor mean. Because counts were too low, roughly 16 rarely observed V segments, including chromosome 9 orphons, were left out of the earlier analysis of 500 to 750 of the donors. An association between a missense DCLRE1C variant and V-gene and J-gene trimming of TCR beta chains was found in a later genetic analysis and replicated in an independent cohort. A further reported finding was that TCR beta sequences accurately predicted the HLA-A and HLA-B alleles for most subjects in the first cohort. A later analysis found that TCR association rates varied across HLA loci, with DRB1 alleles showing the most associated TCRs and HLA-C alleles the fewest. The study gave a list of 150 to 200 TCR beta chains associated with cytomegalovirus. The 87-base-pair reads could not distinguish some IMGT-functional V segments, including TRBV6-2 and TRBV6-3, so those segments were excluded. Cytomegalovirus status was reported to be diagnosed by the classifier with high specificity and sensitivity in both the original and validation cohorts. The authors suggested that the approach could potentially be generalized to other disease states and immunological phenotypes. An earlier analysis of 587 of the donors showed that most TCR beta V segments appeared in productive rearrangements either about 87% or about 30% of the time, which broadly matched IMGT annotations. Most TCR sequences were observed very rarely across donors, whereas some public TCRs were present in many individuals.

Trimming removed 4 bases from V and 7 bases from J, leaving 17 bases between the germline ends. The CDR3 runs 15 amino acids, cysteine and phenylalanine included. This entry keeps only the CDR3 DNA: 45 bases, framed from base 1. CDR1 and CDR2, looked up from the germline V gene (reference sequence), are LNHDA and SQIVND. Sequencing was performed on PBMCs. The TCR originated in a boy between 2 and 15 years old in good health and CMV-seronegative. The chain links TRBV19 with TRBJ2-1; TRBD2 is possibly the D segment (7 matching bases). The CDR3 loop reads CASSSSGGWGNEQFF. The DNA reads TGTGCCAGTAGTAGCTCGGGGGGCTGGGGGAATGAGCAGTTCTTC.